This T cell receptor beta chain is from a study of chemoradiotherapy in HPV16-positive cancers (dated by TCRdb to 2022 to 2024). About the investigation overall: Candidate HPV-specific T-cell clones and common TCR motifs were defined through functional T-cell assays on cells from two HPV16-positive patients. The study asked whether T-cell immunity against the HPV oncoproteins E6 and E7 changes during chemoradiotherapy and whether it affects survival. Next, the candidate HPV-specific TCRs and motifs were followed in TCR repertoires from under 95 patients with HPV-related cancers. The full study reports these points: Only a couple of HPV16-positive patients were used to derive the functional definition of HPV-specific T cells, and the survival association was reported for HPV16-positive patients. Improved recurrence-free survival in HPV16-positive patients was associated with expansion of HPV-responsive T cells during chemoradiotherapy. Expansion of candidate HPV-specific clones and E7-related TCR motifs was observed in the tumor microenvironment during treatment, whereas no such expansion was observed for non-HPV-specific T cells.

Measured from the cysteine to the phenylalanine, the CDR3 is 14 residues long. Kept here is only the CDR3 DNA, which spans 42 bases and is read in frame from base 1. At the junction V is shortened by 7 bases and J by 1 base, with 12 bases in between. CDR1 is given as ENHRY and CDR2 as SYGVKD, both from the germline V gene. With respect to this clone: Its target antigen remains unknown. The sample holds no much larger clone one base away, and base qualities are not on file.

Library construction relied on the immunoSEQ multiplex PCR assay. The clones in this table, taken by TCRdb from immuneACCESS, are in-frame only. Not every clone is retained; where verified, under half of the shortfall comes from an unresolved V gene, and the cause of the rest is unknown. This sample is represented by approximately 1,200 clones; 65% to 90% of them were singletons. Roughly a tenth of the sample goes to the ten largest clones. Repertoires were sampled repeatedly over the course of chemoradiotherapy so that clonal expansion in the tumor microenvironment could be followed. This sequence was found in a human donor with HPV-associated anogenital cancer. This specimen was tumor tissue, taken from a patient who underwent chemoradiotherapy. The V and J genes are TRBV10-3 and TRBJ2-3; the D region possibly corresponds to TRBD1 (6 bases align). The DNA sequence follows: TGTGCCATCACCACAGGGCCGGGCACAGATACGCAGTATTTT. Its protein reads: CAITTGPGTDTQYF.